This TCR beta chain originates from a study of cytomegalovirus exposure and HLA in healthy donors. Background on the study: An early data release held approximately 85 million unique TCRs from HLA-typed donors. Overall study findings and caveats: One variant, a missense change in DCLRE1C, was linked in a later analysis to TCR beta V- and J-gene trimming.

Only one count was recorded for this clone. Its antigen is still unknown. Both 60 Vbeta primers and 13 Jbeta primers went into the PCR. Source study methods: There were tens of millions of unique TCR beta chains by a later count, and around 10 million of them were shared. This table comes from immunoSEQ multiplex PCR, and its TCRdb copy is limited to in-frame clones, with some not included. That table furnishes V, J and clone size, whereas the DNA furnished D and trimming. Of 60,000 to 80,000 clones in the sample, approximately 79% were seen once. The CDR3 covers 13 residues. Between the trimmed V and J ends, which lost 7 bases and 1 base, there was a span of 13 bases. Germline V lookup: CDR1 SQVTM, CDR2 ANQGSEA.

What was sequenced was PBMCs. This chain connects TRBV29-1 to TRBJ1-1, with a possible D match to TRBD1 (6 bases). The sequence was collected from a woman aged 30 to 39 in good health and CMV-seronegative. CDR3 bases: TGCAGCGCCCGCAGGGGTGGGAACACTGAAGCTTTCTTT. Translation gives CSARRGGNTEAFF.